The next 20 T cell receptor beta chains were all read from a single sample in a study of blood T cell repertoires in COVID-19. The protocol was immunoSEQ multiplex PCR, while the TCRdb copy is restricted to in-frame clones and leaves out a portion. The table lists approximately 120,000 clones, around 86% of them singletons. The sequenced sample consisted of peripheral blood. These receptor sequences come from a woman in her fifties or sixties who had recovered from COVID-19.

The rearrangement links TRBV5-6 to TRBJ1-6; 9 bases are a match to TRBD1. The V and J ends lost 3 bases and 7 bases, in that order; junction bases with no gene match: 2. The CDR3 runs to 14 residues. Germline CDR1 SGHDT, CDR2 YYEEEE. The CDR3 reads CASSWDRANSPLHF. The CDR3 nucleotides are TGTGCCAGCAGCTGGGACAGGGCGAATTCACCCCTCCACTTT.

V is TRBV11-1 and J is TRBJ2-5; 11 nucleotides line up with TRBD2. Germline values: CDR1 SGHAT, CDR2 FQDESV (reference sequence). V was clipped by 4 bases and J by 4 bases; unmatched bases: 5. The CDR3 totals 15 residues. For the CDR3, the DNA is TGTGCCAGCAGCTCCCTAGCGGGAGGTTCAGAGACCCAGTACTTC. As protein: CASSSLAGGSETQYF.

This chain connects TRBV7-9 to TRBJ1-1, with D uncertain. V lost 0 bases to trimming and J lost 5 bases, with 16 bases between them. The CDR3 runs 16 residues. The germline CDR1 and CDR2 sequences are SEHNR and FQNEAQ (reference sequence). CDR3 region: CASSLALSGFGTEAFF. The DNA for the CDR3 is TGTGCCAGCAGCTTAGCACTGTCAGGATTCGGTACTGAAGCTTTCTTT. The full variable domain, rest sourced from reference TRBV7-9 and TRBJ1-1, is DTGVSQNPRHKITKRGQNVTFRCDPISEHNRLYWYRQTLGQGPEFLTYFQNEAQLEKSRLLSDRFSAERPKGSFSTLEIQRTEQGDSAMYLCASSLALSGFGTEAFFGQGTRLTVV.

The CDR3 is CASSVRGPLNSPLHF. The CDR3 DNA follows: TGTGCCAGCAGTGTAAGGGGGCCTCTGAATTCACCCCTCCACTTT. The J gene is TRBJ1-6, the V gene TRBV2, with 7 bases that match TRBD1. J was trimmed by 7 bases and V by 4 bases; bases with no gene match: 7. The CDR3 sequence is 15 residues long. Germline V gives CDR1 SNHLY, CDR2 FYNNEI.

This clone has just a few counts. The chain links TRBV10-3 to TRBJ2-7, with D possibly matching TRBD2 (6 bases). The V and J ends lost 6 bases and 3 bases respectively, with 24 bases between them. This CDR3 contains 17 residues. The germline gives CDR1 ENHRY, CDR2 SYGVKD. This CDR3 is CAISGPEGRGVGYEQYF. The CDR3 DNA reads TGTGCCATCAGCGGTCCCGAGGGGCGGGGTGTGGGCTACGAGCAGTACTTC.

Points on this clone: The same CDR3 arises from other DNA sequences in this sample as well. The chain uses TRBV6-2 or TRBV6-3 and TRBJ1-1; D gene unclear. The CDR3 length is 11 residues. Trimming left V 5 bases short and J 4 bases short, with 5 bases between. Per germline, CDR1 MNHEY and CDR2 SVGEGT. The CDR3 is CASSHGTEAFF. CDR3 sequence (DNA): TGTGCCAGCAGTCACGGCACTGAAGCTTTCTTT.

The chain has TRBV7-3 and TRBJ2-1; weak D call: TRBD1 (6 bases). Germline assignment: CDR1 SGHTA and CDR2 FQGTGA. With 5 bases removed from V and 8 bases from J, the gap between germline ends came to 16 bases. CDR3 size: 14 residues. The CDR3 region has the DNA TGTGCCAGCAGCACCCTGGGCAGGGGTGATGAGCAGTTCTTC. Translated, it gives CASSTLGRGDEQFF. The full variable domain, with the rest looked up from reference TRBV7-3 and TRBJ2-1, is GAGVSQTPSNKVTEKGKYVELRCDPISGHTALYWYRQSLGQGPEFLIYFQGTGAADDSGLPNDRFFAVRPEGSVSTLKIQRTERGDSAVYLCASSTLGRGDEQFFGPGTRLTVL.

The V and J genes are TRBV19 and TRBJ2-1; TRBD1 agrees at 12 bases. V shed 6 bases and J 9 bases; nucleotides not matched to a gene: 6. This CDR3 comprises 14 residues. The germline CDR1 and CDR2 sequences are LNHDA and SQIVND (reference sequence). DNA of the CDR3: TGTGCCAGTAGCACCGGGACAGGGGGCATTGAGCAGTTCTTC. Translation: CASSTGTGGIEQFF. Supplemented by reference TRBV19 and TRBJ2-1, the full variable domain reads DGGITQSPKYLFRKEGQNVTLSCEQNLNHDAMYWYRQDPGQGLRLIYYSQIVNDFQKGDIAEGYSVSREKKESFPLTVTSAQKNPTAFYLCASSTGTGGIEQFFGPGTRLTVL.

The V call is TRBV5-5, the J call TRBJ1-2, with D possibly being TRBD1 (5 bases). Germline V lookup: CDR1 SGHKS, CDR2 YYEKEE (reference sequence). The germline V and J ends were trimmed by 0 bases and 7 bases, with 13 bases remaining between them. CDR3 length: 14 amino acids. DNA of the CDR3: TGTGCCAGCAGCTTGGCTCGTCAGGGTAGTGGCTACACCTTC. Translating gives CASSLARQGSGYTF.

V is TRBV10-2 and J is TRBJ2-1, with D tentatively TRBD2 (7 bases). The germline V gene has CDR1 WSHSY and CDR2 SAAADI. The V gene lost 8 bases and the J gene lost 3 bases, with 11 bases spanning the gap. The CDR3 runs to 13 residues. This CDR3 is CASRGAGYNEQFF. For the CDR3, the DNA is TGCGCCAGCCGGGGGGCCGGCTACAATGAGCAGTTCTTC.

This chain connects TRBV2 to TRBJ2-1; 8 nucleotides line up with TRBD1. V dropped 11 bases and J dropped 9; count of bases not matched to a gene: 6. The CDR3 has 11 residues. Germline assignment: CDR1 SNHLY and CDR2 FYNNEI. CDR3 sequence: CAGQGRAEQFF. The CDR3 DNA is TGTGCCGGACAGGGTAGGGCTGAGCAGTTCTTC.

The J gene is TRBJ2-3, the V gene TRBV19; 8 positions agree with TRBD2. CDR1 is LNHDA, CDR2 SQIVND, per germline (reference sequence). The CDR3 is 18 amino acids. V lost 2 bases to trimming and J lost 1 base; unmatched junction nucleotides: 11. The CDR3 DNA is TGTGCCAGTAGTATAAACAATAAAGCGGGAGATCGCACAGATACGCAGTATTTT. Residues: CASSINNKAGDRTDTQYF. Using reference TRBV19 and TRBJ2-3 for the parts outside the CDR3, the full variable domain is DGGITQSPKYLFRKEGQNVTLSCEQNLNHDAMYWYRQDPGQGLRLIYYSQIVNDFQKGDIAEGYSVSREKKESFPLTVTSAQKNPTAFYLCASSINNKAGDRTDTQYFGPGTRLTVL.

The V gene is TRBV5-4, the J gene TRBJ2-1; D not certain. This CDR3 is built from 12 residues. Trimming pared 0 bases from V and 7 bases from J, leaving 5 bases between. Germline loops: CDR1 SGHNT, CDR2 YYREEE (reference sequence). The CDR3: CASSLVTNEQFF. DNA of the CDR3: TGTGCCAGCAGCTTGGTGACTAATGAGCAGTTCTTC.

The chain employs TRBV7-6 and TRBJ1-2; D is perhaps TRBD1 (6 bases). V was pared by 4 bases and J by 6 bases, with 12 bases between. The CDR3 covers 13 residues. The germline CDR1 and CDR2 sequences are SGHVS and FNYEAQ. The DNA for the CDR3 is TGTGCCAGCAGCTCCCAGGGGAGGGATGGCTACACCTTC. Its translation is CASSSQGRDGYTF.

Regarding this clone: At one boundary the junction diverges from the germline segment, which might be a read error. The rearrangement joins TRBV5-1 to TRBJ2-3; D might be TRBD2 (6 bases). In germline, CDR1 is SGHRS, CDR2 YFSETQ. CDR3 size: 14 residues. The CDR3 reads CASSSYQTSPDLDF. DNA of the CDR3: TGCGCCAGCAGCTCCTACCAAACTAGCCCTGACTTGGATTTT.

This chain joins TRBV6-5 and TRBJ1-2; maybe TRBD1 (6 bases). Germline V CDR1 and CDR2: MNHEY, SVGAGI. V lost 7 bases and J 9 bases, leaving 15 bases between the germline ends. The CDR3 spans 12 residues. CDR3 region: CASTLWGGSYTF. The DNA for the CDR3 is TGTGCCAGCACCCTATGGGGGGGCAGCTACACCTTC.

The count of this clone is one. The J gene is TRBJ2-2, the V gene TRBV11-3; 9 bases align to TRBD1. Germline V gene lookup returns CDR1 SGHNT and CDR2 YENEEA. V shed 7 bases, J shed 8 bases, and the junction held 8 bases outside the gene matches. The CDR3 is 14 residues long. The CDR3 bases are TGTGCCAGCACCAGGACAGGGGATGGTGGGGAGCTGTTTTTT. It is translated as CASTRTGDGGELFF.

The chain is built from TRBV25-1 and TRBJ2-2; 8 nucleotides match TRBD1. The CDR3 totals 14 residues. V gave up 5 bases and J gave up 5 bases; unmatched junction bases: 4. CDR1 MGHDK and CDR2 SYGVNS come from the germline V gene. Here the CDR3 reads CASSRRTGTGELFF. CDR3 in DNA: TGTGCCAGCAGTCGGCGGACAGGGACCGGGGAGCTGTTTTTT.

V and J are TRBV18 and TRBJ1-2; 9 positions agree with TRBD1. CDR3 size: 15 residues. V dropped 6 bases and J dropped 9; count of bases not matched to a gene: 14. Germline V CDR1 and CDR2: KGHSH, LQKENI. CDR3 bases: TGTGCCAGCTCCCCGTCCCGGGACAGGGACGCTAGCTACACCTTC. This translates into CASSPSRDRDASYTF.

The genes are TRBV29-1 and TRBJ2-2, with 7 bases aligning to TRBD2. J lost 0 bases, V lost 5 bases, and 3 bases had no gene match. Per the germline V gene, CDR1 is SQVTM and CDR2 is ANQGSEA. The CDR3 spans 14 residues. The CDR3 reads CSVKGLANTGELFF. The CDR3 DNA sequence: TGCAGCGTTAAAGGACTAGCGAACACCGGGGAGCTGTTTTTT.